This T cell receptor beta chain was sequenced in a study of blood T cell repertoires in COVID-19. Study information: Sites across the United States, Italy and Spain contributed samples from acute and convalescent COVID-19. T cells, B-cell-depleted T cells, or PBMCs provided the cDNA or gDNA that served as material.

In the original analysis: Reference gene primer amplification yielded estimated nucleated cell counts. Only in-frame clones appear in the TCRdb table, and some are missing; sequencing was by immunoSEQ multiplex PCR. D and trimming come from the DNA, and the V and J calls and clone size come from that table. The repertoire holds some 170,000 clones, with roughly nine tenths as singletons. The V gene end was trimmed by 4 bases and the J gene end by 6 bases; junction bases not matched to a gene: 8. Germline V gives CDR1 SGHRS, CDR2 YFSETQ. The CDR3 has 16 amino acids. Sequenced: peripheral blood. The sequence was collected from a man aged 60-69 years with active or convalescent COVID-19. This chain uses TRBV5-1 with TRBJ2-2; 11 nucleotides align to TRBD1. The CDR3 region has the DNA TGCGCCAGCAGCAACCAAGGACAGGGGGCCTCCGGGGAGCTGTTTTTT. It is translated as CASSNQGQGASGELFF. Looking up the rest from reference TRBV5-1 and TRBJ2-2 gives the full variable domain: KAGVTQTPRYLIKTRGQQVTLSCSPISGHRSVSWYQQTPGQGLQFLFEYFSETQRNKGNFPGRFSGRQFSNSRSEMNVSTLELGDSALYLCASSNQGQGASGELFFGEGSRLTVL.